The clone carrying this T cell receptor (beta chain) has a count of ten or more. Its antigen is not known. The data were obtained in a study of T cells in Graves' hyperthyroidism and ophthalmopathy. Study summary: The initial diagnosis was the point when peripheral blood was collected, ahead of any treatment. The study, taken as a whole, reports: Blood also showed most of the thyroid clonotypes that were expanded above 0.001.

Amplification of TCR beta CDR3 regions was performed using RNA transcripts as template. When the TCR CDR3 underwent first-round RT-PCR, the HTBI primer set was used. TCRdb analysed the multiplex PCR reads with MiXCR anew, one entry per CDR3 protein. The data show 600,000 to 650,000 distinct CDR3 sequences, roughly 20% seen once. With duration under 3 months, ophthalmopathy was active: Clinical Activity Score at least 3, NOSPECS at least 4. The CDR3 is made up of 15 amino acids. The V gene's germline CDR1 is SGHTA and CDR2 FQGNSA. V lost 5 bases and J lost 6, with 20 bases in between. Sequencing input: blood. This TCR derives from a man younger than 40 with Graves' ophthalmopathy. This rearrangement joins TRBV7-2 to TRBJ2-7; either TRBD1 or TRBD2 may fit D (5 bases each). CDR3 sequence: CASSTWDGPGLEQYF. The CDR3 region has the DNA TGTGCCAGCAGCACCTGGGACGGCCCCGGGCTCGAGCAGTACTTC.